The clone carrying this TCR beta chain was seen repeatedly, ten times or more. In TCRdb, the 5' RACE reads were re-called with MiXCR into one record per CDR3 protein. The sample lists approximately 20,000 distinct CDR3 sequences, about 16% occurring once. V was clipped by 1 base and J by 5 bases, with 9 bases between them. CDR1 is DFQATT and CDR2 is SNEGSKA in the germline V gene (reference sequence). This CDR3 comprises 14 residues. The record originates from a study of neurological immune-mediated disorders. This TCR was sampled from a female donor with HTLV-1-associated myelopathy (HAM/TSP). The gene calls are TRBV20-1 and TRBJ1-6; no reliable D call. Sequencing was performed on PBMCs. The DNA of the CDR3 is TGCAGTGCTAGAGTTTGGCAGGATAATTCACCCCTCCACTTT. Residues: CSARVWQDNSPLHF.